This T cell receptor (beta chain) emerged from a study of CD8+ T cells in alopecia areata. Study as a whole: In an open-label trial, patients got 5 to 10 mg tofacitinib twice daily. The study's findings and limits: More clonal than normal scalp was lesional scalp, particularly alopecia totalis/universalis. A great number of expanded lesional clones endured in scalp and blood during tofacitinib.

Sample treatment: oral pan-JAK inhibitor, 5-10 mg twice daily. Isolated RNA was reverse transcribed into cDNA used as the sequencing template. The method was immunoSEQ multiplex PCR; TCRdb's version includes in-frame clones alone and lacks a portion of them. The top ten hold around 1.4% of the sample, which has some 220,000 clones, more than 45% seen once. This clone occurred a few times. Its target is unknown. Germline assignment: CDR1 MRHNA and CDR2 SNTAGT. This CDR3 spans 15 amino acids. After removal of 2 bases from V and 0 bases from J, the junction contained 0 bases not matched to a gene. The material sequenced was CD4+ T cells sorted from blood, taken at week 4, from a patient treated with tofacitinib. V and J are TRBV6-4 and TRBJ2-1; 8 bases fit TRBD2. The receptor was derived from a human donor with alopecia areata. The CDR3 DNA reads TGTGCCAGCAGTGACGCGGGGGGCTCCTACAATGAGCAGTTCTTC. Translated: CASSDAGGSYNEQFF.